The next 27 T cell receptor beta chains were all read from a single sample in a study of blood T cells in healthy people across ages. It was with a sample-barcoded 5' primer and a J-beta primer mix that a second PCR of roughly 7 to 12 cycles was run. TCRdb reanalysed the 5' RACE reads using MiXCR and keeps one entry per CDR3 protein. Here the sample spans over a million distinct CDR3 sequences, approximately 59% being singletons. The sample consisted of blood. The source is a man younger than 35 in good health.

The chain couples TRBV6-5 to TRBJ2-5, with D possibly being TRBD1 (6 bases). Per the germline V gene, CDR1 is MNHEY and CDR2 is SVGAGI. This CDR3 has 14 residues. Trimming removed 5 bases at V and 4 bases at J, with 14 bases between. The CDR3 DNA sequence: TGTGCCAGCAGTCAACGCAGGGGACGAGAGACCCAGTACTTC. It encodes CASSQRRGRETQYF.

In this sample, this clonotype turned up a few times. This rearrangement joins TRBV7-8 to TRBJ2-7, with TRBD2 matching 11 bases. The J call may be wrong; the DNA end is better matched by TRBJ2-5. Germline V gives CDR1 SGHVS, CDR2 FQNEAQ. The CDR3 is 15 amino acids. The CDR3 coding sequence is TGTGCCAGCAGCCCAGTAGCGGGGGGGCTGGAGACCCAGTACTTC. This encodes CASSPVAGGLETQYF.

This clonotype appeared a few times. The CDR3 DNA reads TGTGCCAGCAGCTTCGGACTAGCGGGGGCCACAGATACGCAGTATTTT. This sequence encodes CASSFGLAGATDTQYF. The chain uses TRBV5-6 and TRBJ2-3; 13 bases match TRBD2. CDR1 is SGHDT and CDR2 is YYEEEE in the germline V gene. This CDR3 comprises 16 residues. Losses at the gene ends were 2 bases for V and 2 bases for J; bases not matched to a gene: 2.

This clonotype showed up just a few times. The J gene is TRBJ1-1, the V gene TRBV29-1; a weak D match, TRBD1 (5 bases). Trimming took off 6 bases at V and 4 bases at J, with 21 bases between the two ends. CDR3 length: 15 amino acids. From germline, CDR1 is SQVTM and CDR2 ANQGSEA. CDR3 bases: TGCAGCGTCCTCCCCGTCCAGGGCGGTGGCACTGAAGCTTTCTTT. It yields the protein CSVLPVQGGGTEAFF.

This CDR3 is CASSQDLSGGLLADTQYF. The CDR3 DNA is TGCGCCAGCAGCCAAGATTTGAGCGGGGGGCTCCTTGCAGATACGCAGTATTTT. The rearrangement links TRBV4-3 to TRBJ2-3; 9 bases match TRBD2. The V gene's germline CDR1 is LGHNA and CDR2 YSLEER. V shed 0 bases and J 4 bases; nucleotides not matched to a gene: 11. The CDR3 loop spans 18 amino acids.

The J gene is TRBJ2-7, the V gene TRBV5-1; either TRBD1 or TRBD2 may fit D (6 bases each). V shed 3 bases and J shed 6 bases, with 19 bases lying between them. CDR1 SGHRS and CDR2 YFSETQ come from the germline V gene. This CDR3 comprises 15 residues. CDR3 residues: CASSWDPVGGREQYF. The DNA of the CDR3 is TGCGCCAGCAGCTGGGACCCAGTGGGGGGCCGCGAGCAGTACTTC.

The CDR3 loop reads CAIRKDRGGEQYF. Here the CDR3 DNA reads TGTGCCATCAGGAAGGACAGGGGAGGCGAGCAGTACTTC. The chain recombines TRBV10-3 with TRBJ2-7, with 9 bases aligning to TRBD1. There are 13 residues in the CDR3. Germline CDR1 ENHRY, CDR2 SYGVKD. V shed 6 bases, J shed 6 bases, and the junction held 6 bases outside the gene matches.

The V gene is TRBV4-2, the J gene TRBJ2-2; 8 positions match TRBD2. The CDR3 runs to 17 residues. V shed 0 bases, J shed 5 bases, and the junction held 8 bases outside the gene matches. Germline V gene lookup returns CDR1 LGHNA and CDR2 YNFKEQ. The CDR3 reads CASSQDQREWWTGELFF. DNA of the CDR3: TGTGCCAGCAGCCAAGATCAGCGGGAGTGGTGGACCGGGGAGCTGTTTTTT.

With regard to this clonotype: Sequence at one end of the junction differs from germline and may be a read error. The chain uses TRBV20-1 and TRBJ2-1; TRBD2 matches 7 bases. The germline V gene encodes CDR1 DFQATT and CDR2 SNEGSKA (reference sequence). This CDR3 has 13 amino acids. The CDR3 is CSFREVTYNEQFF. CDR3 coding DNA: TGTAGTTTCCGGGAGGTGACTTACAATGAGCAGTTCTTC.

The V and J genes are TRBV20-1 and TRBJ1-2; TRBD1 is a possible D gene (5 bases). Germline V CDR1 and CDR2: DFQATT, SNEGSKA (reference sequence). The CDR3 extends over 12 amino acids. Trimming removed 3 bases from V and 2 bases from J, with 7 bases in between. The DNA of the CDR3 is TGCAGTGCTAGCGGGGGGAACTATGGCTACACCTTC. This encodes CSASGGNYGYTF.

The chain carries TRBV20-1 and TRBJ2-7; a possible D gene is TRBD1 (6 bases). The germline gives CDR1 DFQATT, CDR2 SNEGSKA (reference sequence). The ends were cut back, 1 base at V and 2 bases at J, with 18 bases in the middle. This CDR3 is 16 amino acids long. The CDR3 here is CSARGAGPPGAYEQYF. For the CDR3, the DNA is TGCAGTGCTAGAGGGGCAGGCCCTCCAGGGGCCTACGAGCAGTACTTC.

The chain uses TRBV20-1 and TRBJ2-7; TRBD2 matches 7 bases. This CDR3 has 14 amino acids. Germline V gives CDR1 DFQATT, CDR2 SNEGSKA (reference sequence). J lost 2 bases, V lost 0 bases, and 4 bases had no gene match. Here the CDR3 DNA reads TGCAGTGCTAGAGATGTAGCGGGCCCCTACGAGCAGTACTTC. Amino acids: CSARDVAGPYEQYF.

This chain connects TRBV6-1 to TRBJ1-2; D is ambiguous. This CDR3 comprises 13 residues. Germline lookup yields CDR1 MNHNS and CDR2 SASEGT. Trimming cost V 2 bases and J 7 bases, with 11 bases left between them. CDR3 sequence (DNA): TGTGCCAGCAGTGAAAACGGCGCGATTGGCTACACCTTC. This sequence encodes CASSENGAIGYTF.

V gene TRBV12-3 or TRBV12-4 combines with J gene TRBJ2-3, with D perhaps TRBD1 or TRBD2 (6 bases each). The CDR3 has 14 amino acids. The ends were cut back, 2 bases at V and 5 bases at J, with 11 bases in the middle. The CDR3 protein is CASSLRGARDTQYF. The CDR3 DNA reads TGTGCCAGCAGTTTAAGGGGGGCCAGAGATACGCAGTATTTT.

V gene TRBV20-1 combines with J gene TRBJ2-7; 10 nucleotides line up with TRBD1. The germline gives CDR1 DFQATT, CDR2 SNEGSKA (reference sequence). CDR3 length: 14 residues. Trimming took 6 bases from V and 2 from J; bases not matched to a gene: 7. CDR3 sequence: CSASGQGSPYEQYF. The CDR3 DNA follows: TGCAGTGCCTCGGGACAGGGGAGCCCCTACGAGCAGTACTTC.

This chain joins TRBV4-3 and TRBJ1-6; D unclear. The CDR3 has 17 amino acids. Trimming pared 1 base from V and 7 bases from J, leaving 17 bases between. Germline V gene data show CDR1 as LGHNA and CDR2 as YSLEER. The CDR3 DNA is TGCGCCAGCAGCCAAGGGACCGTCGGATTTGGAAATTCACCCCTCCACTTT. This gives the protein CASSQGTVGFGNSPLHF.

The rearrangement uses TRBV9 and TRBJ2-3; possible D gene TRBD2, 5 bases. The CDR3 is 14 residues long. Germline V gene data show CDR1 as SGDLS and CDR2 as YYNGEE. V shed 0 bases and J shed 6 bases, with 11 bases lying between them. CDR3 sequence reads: CASSVVPGSDTQYF. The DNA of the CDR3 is TGTGCCAGCAGCGTAGTCCCGGGATCGGATACGCAGTATTTT. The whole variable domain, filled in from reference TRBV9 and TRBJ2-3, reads DSGVTQTPKHLITATGQRVTLRCSPRSGDLSVYWYQQSLDQGLQFLIQYYNGEERAKGNILERFSAQQFPDLHSELNLSSLELGDSALYFCASSVVPGSDTQYFGPGTRLTVL.

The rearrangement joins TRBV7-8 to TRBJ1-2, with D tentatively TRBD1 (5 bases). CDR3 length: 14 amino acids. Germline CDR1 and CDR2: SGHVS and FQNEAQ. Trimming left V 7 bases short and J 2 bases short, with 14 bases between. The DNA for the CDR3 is TGTGCCAGCACACACGATTGGGGCAACTATGGCTACACCTTC. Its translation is CASTHDWGNYGYTF.

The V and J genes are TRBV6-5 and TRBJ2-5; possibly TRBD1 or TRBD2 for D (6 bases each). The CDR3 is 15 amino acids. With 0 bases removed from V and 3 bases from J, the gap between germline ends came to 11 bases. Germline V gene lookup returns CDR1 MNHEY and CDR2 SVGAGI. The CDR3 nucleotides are TGTGCCAGCAGTTACTCCGGAGGGGGGAAAGAGACCCAGTACTTC. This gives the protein CASSYSGGGKETQYF.

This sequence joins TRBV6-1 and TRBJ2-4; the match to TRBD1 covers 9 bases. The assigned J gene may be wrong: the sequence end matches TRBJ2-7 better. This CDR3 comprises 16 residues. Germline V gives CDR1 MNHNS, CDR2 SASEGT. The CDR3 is CASGPQRDRASYEQYF. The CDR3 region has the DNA TGTGCCAGCGGTCCCCAGCGGGACAGGGCTTCATACGAGCAGTACTTC.

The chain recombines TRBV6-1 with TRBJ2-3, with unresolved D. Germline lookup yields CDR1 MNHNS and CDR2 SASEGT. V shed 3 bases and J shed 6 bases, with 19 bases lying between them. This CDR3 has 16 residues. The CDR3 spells CASSDLPGPNLDTQYF. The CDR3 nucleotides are TGTGCCAGCAGTGACCTTCCGGGCCCCAATCTCGATACGCAGTATTTT.

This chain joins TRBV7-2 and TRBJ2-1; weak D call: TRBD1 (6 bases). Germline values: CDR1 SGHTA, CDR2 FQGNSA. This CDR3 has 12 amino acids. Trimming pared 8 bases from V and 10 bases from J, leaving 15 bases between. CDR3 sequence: CASSIRGGEQFF. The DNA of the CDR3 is TGTGCCAGCTCAATTCGAGGGGGAGAGCAGTTCTTC. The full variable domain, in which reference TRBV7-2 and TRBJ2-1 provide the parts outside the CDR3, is GAGVSQSPSNKVTEKGKDVELRCDPISGHTALYWYRQSLGQGLEFLIYFQGNSAPDKSGLPSDRFSAERTGGSVSTLTIQRTQQEDSAVYLCASSIRGGEQFFGPGTRLTVL.

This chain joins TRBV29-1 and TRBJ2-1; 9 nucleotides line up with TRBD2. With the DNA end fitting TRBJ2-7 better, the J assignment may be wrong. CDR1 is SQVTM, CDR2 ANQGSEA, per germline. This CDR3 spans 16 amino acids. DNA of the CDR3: TGCAGCGTTGATTCCTTTAGCGGGAGCTCCTACAATGAGCAGTACTTC. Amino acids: CSVDSFSGSSYNEQYF.

For the CDR3, the DNA is TGCAGCGTTGTTCGGCGCGAGAACATTCAGTACTTC. This gives the protein CSVVRRENIQYF. The gene calls are TRBV29-1 and TRBJ2-4; no reliable D call. The CDR3 covers 12 residues. The germline V gene has CDR1 SQVTM and CDR2 ANQGSEA. V lost 4 bases and J lost 7, with 11 bases in between.

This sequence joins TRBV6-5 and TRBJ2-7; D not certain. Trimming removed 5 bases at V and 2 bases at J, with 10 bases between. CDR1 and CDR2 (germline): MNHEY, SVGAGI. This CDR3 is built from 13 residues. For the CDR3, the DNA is TGTGCCAGCAGTGACTTAACCGCCTACGAGCAGTACTTC. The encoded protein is CASSDLTAYEQYF.

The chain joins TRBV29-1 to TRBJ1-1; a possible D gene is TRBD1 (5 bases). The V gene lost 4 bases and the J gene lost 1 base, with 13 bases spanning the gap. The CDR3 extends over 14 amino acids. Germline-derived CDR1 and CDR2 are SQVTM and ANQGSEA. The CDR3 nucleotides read TGCAGCGTTGGGCGATCGGGGGGGAACACTGAAGCTTTCTTT. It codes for CSVGRSGGNTEAFF.

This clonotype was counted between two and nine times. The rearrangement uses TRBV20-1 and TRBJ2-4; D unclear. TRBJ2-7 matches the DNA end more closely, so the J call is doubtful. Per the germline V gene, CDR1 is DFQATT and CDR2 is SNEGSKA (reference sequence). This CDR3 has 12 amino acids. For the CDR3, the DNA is TGCAGTGCCACCGATTGGGCCTACGAGCAGTACTTC. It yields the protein CSATDWAYEQYF.